This TCR beta chain emerged from a study of CD8 T cells in ankylosing spondylitis. The study's findings and limits: Made up of roughly 8 highly homologous variants, a TCR beta motif appeared characteristic of ankylosing spondylitis blood. Reported data indicate significant enrichment of disease-linked clones within matched ankylosing spondylitis synovial fluid.

This clonotype was seen at least ten times. The target antigen is unknown. TCRdb fed the 5' RACE reads into MiXCR, producing one record per CDR3 protein. The data contain fewer than 550,000 distinct CDR3 sequences, roughly 5.3% of them singletons. Germline lookup yields CDR1 MNHEY and CDR2 SMNVEV (reference sequence). Between the trimmed V and J ends, which lost 2 bases and 6 bases, there was a span of 5 bases. The CDR3 loop spans 11 amino acids. The sample comprised blood, either unsorted or a sorted T cell fraction (not recorded which). The receptor was derived from a male donor with ankylosing spondylitis. The rearrangement joins TRBV27 to TRBJ2-7; D is possibly TRBD1 or TRBD2 (5 bases each). CDR3 bases: TGTGCCAGCAGTTTAGGGACCGAGCAGTACTTC. Amino acid sequence: CASSLGTEQYF.